The entry below describes one T cell receptor beta chain. Its specificity is unknown. The record originates from a study of radiotherapy plus CTLA-4 blockade in lung cancer. Study-wide results and caveats: The authors reported that early blood T cell clone dynamics, with interferon-beta, best predicted response. In blood, TCR clones derived from the tumor expanded after radiotherapy plus ipilimumab.

Sequencing was performed with immunoSEQ multiplex PCR; in TCRdb, only in-frame clones are kept and a portion is missing. The sample holds roughly 100,000 clones, roughly four fifths seen once. This CDR3 is built from 14 residues. Trimming left V 6 bases short and J 0 bases short, with 8 bases between. Per germline, CDR1 MGHDK and CDR2 SYGVNS. This rearrangement joins TRBV25-1 to TRBJ2-2; D perhaps matches TRBD2 (5 bases). The receptor comes from a human donor with non-small cell lung cancer that progressed on radiotherapy plus ipilimumab. Sequenced here: peripheral blood, sampled from a patient treated with radiotherapy plus ipilimumab. CDR3 sequence (DNA): TGTGCCAGCAGAGAGCGGTCGAACACCGGGGAGCTGTTTTTT. Translation: CASRERSNTGELFF.